These 16 T cell receptor beta chains were all obtained from the same sample, sequenced in a study of Graves' ophthalmopathy and Graves' hyperthyroidism. For repertoire sequencing, the TCR beta CDR3 regions were amplified from RNA transcripts. Investigators did first-round RT-PCR with HTBI primers, then second-round multiplex PCR. TCRdb re-analysed the multiplex PCR reads in MiXCR, keeping a single row per CDR3 protein. In the table there are about 620,000 distinct CDR3 sequences, 20% to 25% of which are singletons. Input material: peripheral blood. These receptors all come from a woman under 30 with stable Graves' hyperthyroidism. Some clones in this sample may be carry-over from other donors' samples.

This clonotype was seen repeatedly, ten times or more. The genes are TRBV5-1 and TRBJ1-1, with D unclear. Germline V CDR1 and CDR2: SGHRS, YFSETQ. CDR3 size: 12 residues. Between the trimmed V and J ends, which lost 8 bases and 1 base, there was a span of 9 bases. The CDR3 loop reads CASASGNTEAFF. CDR3 coding DNA: TGCGCCAGTGCCTCTGGGAACACTGAAGCTTTCTTT.

This clonotype was recorded many times. The chain recombines TRBV12-3 or TRBV12-4 with TRBJ1-3; D unresolved. The CDR3 loop spans 15 amino acids. Trimming left V 3 bases short and J 2 bases short, with 11 bases between. CDR3 nucleotides: TGTGCCAGCAGTTTTTCTGGGATCACTGGAAACACCATATATTTT. This translates into CASSFSGITGNTIYF.

This clonotype was found many times. The chain combines TRBV19 with TRBJ1-1, with 8 bases identical to TRBD1. Looked up from germline, CDR1 is LNHDA and CDR2 is SQIVND (reference sequence). The ends lost 2 bases at V and 8 bases at J; junction bases unmatched: 10. The CDR3 spans 15 residues. CDR3 protein: CASSISATGQVEAFF. CDR3 nucleotide sequence: TGTGCCAGTAGTATATCGGCTACGGGACAGGTCGAAGCTTTCTTT.

At least ten counts were recorded for this clonotype. This rearrangement joins TRBV12-3 or TRBV12-4 to TRBJ1-3, with TRBD1 matching over 9 bases. This CDR3 spans 14 amino acids. Losses at the gene ends were 4 bases for V and 4 bases for J; bases not matched to a gene: 2. The CDR3 nucleotides read TGTGCCAGCAGTTGGACAGGGGCCGGAAACACCATATATTTT. Its protein is CASSWTGAGNTIYF.

This clonotype has a count of ten or more. The chain links TRBV12-3 or TRBV12-4 to TRBJ2-7, with D perhaps TRBD2 (5 bases). The CDR3 has 15 amino acids. The V gene lost 5 bases and the J gene lost 2 bases, with 16 bases spanning the gap. The CDR3 DNA sequence: TGTGCCAGCAGTCCCCACCAAGCGGCGACCTACGAGCAGTACTTC. Encoded protein: CASSPHQAATYEQYF.

The sample holds many counts of this clonotype. The chain carries TRBV29-1 and TRBJ1-1; 7 bases match TRBD1. Germline CDR1 reads SQVTM; CDR2 reads ANQGSEA. This CDR3 has 12 amino acids. V shed 7 bases, J shed 5 bases, and the junction held 7 bases outside the gene matches. CDR3 in amino acids: CSAHRGSTEAFF. DNA for the CDR3: TGCAGCGCACACAGGGGTTCAACTGAAGCTTTCTTT.

This clonotype showed up many times. A much larger clone sits a single nucleotide away, making a read error possible. The V gene is TRBV10-3, the J gene TRBJ2-2, with 9 positions matching TRBD1. This CDR3 comprises 14 residues. Germline trimming cut 6 bases from V and 1 base from J; bases unmatched to any gene: 0. From germline, CDR1 is ENHRY and CDR2 SYGVKD. CDR3 DNA sequence: TGTGCCATCAGGACAGGGGGGAACACCGGGGAGCTGTTTTTT. It yields the protein CAIRTGGNTGELFF.

The J gene is TRBJ2-5, the V gene TRBV12-3 or TRBV12-4, with 11 bases identical to TRBD2. The CDR3 sequence is 14 residues long. V trimming: 3 bases; J trimming: 5 bases; junction bases outside the gene matches: 2. This CDR3 reads CASSLTSGTETQYF. Written as DNA, the CDR3 is TGTGCCAGCAGTTTGACTAGCGGGACGGAGACCCAGTACTTC.

In regard to this clonotype: A much larger clonotype is one base distant, so this may be a read error. This chain uses TRBV7-8 with TRBJ2-5; 7 bases fit TRBD2. Germline lookup yields CDR1 SGHVS and CDR2 FQNEAQ. The J segment lost 10 bases and the V segment lost 3 bases, leaving 11 bases of the junction unmatched. The CDR3 runs to 14 residues. CDR3 in DNA: TGTGCCAGCAGCTTCGATAGCGGGCAAGATATCCAGTACTTC. It specifies CASSFDSGQDIQYF.

This clonotype has ten or more counts. The chain links TRBV27 to TRBJ2-7; D perhaps matches TRBD1 (6 bases). Trimming shortened V by 5 bases and J by 3 bases, and 17 bases separated the two germline ends. The CDR3 length is 15 residues. CDR1 MNHEY and CDR2 SMNVEV come from the germline V gene (reference sequence). The CDR3 nucleotides read TGTGCCAGCAGTCCAAGGACAGTACCAAACTACGAGCAGTACTTC. This encodes CASSPRTVPNYEQYF.

The V call is TRBV6-2 or TRBV6-3, the J call TRBJ1-5; TRBD1 is a possible D gene (6 bases). CDR3 length: 14 amino acids. Trimming took off 5 bases at V and 9 bases at J, with 17 bases between the two ends. Germline CDR1 is MNHEY and CDR2 is SVGEGT. DNA for the CDR3: TGTGCCAGCAGTACAACAGGGAACTATCGGCCCCAGCATTTT. Translated: CASSTTGNYRPQHF.

This clonotype was seen repeatedly, ten times or more. The chain joins TRBV11-2 to TRBJ2-7, with D hard to call. Looked up from germline, CDR1 is SGHAT and CDR2 is FQNNGV. There are 13 residues in the CDR3. The V and J ends lost 5 bases and 3 bases respectively, with 11 bases between them. CDR3 in DNA: TGTGCCAGCAGCCTCGTGCGAAACTACGAGCAGTACTTC. This sequence encodes CASSLVRNYEQYF.

This clonotype was seen repeatedly, ten times or more. This sequence joins TRBV7-2 and TRBJ2-5; D call uncertain. Between the trimmed V and J ends, which lost 2 bases and 2 bases, there was a span of 3 bases. Germline values: CDR1 SGHTA, CDR2 FQGNSA. The CDR3 length is 12 residues. Written as DNA, the CDR3 is TGTGCCAGCAGCTTAAGACAAGAGACCCAGTACTTC. Translated, it gives CASSLRQETQYF. Supplemented by reference TRBV7-2 and TRBJ2-5, the full variable domain reads GAGVSQSPSNKVTEKGKDVELRCDPISGHTALYWYRQSLGQGLEFLIYFQGNSAPDKSGLPSDRFSAERTGGSVSTLTIQRTQQEDSAVYLCASSLRQETQYFGPGTRLLVL.

This clonotype has a handful of counts. The rearrangement joins TRBV20-1 to TRBJ2-5; D may be TRBD2 (6 bases). This CDR3 region has 13 residues. Germline CDR1 DFQATT, CDR2 SNEGSKA (reference sequence). The CDR3 protein is CSPTREVGETQYF. The CDR3 DNA is TGCTCCCCTACCAGGGAGGTCGGGGAGACCCAGTACTTC.

The rearrangement uses TRBV28 and TRBJ2-5, with 14 bases matching TRBD2. CDR3 length: 17 amino acids. Germline V gene lookup returns CDR1 MDHEN and CDR2 SYDVKM. The J segment lost 2 bases and the V segment lost 5 bases, leaving 7 bases of the junction unmatched. The chain's CDR3 is CASSGGLAGVFQETQYF. Here the CDR3 DNA reads TGTGCCAGCAGTGGGGGACTAGCGGGGGTCTTTCAAGAGACCCAGTACTTC.

This clonotype was seen at least ten times. The genes are TRBV7-9 and TRBJ1-5, with D unresolved. The CDR3 extends over 13 amino acids. Per germline, CDR1 SEHNR and CDR2 FQNEAQ (reference sequence). V dropped 5 bases and J dropped 4 bases, with 9 bases sitting between them. The CDR3 region is CASSQIGNQPQHF. The CDR3 DNA sequence: TGTGCCAGCAGCCAAATTGGAAATCAGCCCCAGCATTTT.